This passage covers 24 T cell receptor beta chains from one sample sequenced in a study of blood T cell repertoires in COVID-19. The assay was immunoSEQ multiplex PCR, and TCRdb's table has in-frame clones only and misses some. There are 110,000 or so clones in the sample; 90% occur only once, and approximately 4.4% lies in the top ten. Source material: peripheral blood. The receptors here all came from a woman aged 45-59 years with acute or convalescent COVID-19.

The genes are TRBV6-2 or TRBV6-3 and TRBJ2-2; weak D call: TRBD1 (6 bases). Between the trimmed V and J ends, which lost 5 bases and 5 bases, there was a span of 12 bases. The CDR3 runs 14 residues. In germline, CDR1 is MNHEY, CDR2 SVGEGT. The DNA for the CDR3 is TGTGCCAGCAGTAACTACAGGGAAACCGGGGAGCTGTTTTTT. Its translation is CASSNYRETGELFF.

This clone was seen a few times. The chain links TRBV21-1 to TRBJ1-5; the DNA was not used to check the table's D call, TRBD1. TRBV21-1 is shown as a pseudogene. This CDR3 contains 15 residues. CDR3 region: CASSIWDRDNQPQHF. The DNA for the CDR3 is TGTGCCAGCAGCATTTGGGACAGGGACAATCAGCCCCAGCATTTT.

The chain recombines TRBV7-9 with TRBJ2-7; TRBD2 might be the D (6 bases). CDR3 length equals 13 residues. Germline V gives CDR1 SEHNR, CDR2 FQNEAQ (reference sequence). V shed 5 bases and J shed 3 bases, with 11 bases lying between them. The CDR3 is CASSEDGGYEQYF. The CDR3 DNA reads TGTGCCAGCAGCGAAGACGGGGGCTACGAGCAGTACTTC.

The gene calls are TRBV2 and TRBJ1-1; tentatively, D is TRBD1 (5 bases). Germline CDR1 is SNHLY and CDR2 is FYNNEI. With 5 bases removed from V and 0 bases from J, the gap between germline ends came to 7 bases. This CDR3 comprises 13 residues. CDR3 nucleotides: TGTGCCAGCAGTCGGGACTTGAACACTGAAGCTTTCTTT. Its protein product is CASSRDLNTEAFF.

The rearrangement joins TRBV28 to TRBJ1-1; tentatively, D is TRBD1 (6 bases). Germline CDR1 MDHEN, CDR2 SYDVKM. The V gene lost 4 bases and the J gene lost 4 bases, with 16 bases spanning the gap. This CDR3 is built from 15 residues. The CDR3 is CASSSGGLRATEAFF. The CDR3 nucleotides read TGTGCCAGCAGTTCGGGGGGGCTAAGGGCCACTGAAGCTTTCTTT.

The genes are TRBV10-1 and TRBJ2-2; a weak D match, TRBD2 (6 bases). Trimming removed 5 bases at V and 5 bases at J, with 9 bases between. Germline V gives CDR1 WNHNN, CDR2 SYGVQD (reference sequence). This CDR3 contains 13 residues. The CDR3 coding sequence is TGCGCCAGCAGTTTAGGAGGGACCGGGGAGCTGTTTTTT. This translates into CASSLGGTGELFF.

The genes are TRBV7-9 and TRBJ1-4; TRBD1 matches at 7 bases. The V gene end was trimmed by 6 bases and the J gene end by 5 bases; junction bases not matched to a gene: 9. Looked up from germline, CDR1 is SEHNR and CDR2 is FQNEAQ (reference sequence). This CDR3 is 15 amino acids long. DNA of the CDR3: TGTGCCAGCAGTTTTACAGGGGCTACGAATGAAAAACTGTTTTTT. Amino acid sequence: CASSFTGATNEKLFF. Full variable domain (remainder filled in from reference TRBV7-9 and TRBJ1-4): DTGVSQNPRHKITKRGQNVTFRCDPISEHNRLYWYRQTLGQGPEFLTYFQNEAQLEKSRLLSDRFSAERPKGSFSTLEIQRTEQGDSAMYLCASSFTGATNEKLFFGSGTQLSVL.

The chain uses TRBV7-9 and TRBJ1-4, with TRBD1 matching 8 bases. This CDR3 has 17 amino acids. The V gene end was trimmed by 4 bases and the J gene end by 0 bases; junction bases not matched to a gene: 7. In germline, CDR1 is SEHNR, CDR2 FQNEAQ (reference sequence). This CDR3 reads CASSSTGVYATNEKLFF. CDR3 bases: TGTGCCAGCAGCTCGACAGGGGTCTACGCAACTAATGAAAAACTGTTTTTT.

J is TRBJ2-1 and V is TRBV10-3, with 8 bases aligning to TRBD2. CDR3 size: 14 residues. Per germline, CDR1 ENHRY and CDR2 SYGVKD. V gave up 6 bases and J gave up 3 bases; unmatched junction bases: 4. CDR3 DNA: TGTGCCATCAGGGTGAGCGGGAGCTACAATGAGCAGTTCTTC. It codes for CAIRVSGSYNEQFF.

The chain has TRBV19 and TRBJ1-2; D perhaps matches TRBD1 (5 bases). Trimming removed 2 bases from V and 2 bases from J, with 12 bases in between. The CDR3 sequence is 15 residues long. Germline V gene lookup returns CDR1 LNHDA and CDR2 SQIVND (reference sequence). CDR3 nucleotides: TGTGCCAGTAGTATACCGTCAGGGCTGAACTATGGCTACACCTTC. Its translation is CASSIPSGLNYGYTF.

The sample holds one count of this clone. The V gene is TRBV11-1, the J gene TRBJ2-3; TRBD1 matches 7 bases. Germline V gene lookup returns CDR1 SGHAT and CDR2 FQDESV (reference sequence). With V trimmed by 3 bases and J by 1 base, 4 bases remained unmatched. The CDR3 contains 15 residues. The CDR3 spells CASSLRGLGTDTQYF. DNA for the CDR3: TGTGCCAGCAGCTTGAGGGGGCTGGGCACAGATACGCAGTATTTT.

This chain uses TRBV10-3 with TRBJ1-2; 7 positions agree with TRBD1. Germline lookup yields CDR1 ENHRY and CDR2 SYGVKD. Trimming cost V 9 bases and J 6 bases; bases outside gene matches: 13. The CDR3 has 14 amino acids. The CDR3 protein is CAMTNRDSENGYTF. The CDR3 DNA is TGTGCCATGACCAACCGGGACAGTGAAAATGGCTACACCTTC.

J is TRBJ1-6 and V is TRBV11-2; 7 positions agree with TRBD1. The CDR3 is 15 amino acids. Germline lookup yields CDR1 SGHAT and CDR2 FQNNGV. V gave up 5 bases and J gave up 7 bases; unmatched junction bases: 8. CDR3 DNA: TGTGCCAGCAGCGGCCACAGGGGAGGAAATTCACCCCTCCACTTT. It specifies CASSGHRGGNSPLHF.

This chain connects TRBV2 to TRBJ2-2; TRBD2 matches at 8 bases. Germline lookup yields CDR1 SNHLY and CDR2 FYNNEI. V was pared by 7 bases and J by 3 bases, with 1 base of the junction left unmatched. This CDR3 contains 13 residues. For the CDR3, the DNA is TGTGCCAGCATTAGCGGGGACACCGGGGAGCTGTTTTTT. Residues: CASISGDTGELFF.

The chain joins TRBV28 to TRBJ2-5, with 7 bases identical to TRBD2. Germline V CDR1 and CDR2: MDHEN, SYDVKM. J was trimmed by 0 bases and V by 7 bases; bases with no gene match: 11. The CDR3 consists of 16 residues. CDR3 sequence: CASTLGGGGYQETQYF. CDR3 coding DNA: TGTGCCAGCACCCTAGGAGGCGGGGGATACCAAGAGACCCAGTACTTC.

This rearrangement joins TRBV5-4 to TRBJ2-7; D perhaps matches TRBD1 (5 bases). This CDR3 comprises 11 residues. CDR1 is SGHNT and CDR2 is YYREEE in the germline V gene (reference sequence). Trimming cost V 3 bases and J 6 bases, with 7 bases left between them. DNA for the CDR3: TGTGCCAGCAGCTCAGGGTTCGAGCAGTACTTC. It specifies CASSSGFEQYF.

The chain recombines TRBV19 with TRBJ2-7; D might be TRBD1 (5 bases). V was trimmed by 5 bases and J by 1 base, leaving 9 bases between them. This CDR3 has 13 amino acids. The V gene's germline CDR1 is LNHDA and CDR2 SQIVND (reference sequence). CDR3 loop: CASSSGASYEQYF. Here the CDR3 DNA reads TGTGCCAGTAGTTCTGGGGCTTCCTACGAGCAGTACTTC.

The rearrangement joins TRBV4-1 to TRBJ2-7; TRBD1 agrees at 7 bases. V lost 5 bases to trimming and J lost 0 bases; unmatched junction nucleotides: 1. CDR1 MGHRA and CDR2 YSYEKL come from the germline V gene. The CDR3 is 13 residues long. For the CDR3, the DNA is TGCGCCAGCAGCGACAGGGCCTCCTACGAGCAGTACTTC. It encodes CASSDRASYEQYF.

The CDR3 DNA reads TGTGCCAGCAGCCAAGTTGAGGGGAACACTGAAGCTTTCTTT. It translates to CASSQVEGNTEAFF. The chain links TRBV3-1 (or the pseudogene TRBV3-2) to TRBJ1-1; the D is unclear. The CDR3 contains 14 residues. Trimming pared 1 base from V and 1 base from J, leaving 7 bases between. Germline-derived CDR1 and CDR2 are LGHDT and YNNKEL (reference sequence).

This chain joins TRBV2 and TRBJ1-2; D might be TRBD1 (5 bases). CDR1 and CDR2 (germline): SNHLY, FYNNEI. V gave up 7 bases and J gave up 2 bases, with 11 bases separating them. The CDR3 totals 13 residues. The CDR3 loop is CASMPWTNYGYTF. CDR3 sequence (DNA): TGTGCCAGCATGCCATGGACAAACTATGGCTACACCTTC.

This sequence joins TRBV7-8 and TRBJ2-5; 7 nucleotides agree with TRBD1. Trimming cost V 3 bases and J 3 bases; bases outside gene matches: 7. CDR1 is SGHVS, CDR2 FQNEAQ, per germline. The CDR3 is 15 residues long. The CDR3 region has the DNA TGTGCCAGCAGCTTCACAGGGGCGACCAAAGAGACCCAGTACTTC. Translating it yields CASSFTGATKETQYF.

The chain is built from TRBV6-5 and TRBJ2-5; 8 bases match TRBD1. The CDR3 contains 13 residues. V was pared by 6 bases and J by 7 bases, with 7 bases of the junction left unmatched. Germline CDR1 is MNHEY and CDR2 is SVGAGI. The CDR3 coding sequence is TGTGCCAGCAGGGCAGGGGGCGACGGGACCCAGTACTTC. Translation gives CASRAGGDGTQYF.

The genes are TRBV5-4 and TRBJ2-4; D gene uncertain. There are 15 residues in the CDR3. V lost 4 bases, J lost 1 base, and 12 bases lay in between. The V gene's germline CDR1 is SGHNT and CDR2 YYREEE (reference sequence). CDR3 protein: CASSPGYGAKNIQYF. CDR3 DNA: TGTGCCAGCAGCCCCGGGTACGGGGCCAAAAACATTCAGTACTTC.

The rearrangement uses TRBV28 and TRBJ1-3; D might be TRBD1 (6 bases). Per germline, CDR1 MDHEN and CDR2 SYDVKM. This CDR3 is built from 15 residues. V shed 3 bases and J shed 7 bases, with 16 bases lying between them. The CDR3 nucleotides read TGTGCCAGCAGTTTCCCTACAGGGCGCCGGAACACCATATATTTT. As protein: CASSFPTGRRNTIYF. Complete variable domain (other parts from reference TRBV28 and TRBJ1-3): DVKVTQSSRYLVKRTGEKVFLECVQDMDHENMFWYRQDPGLGLRLIYFSYDVKMKEKGDIPEGYSVSREKKERFSLILESASTNQTSMYLCASSFPTGRRNTIYFGEGSWLTVV.